This TCR beta chain was retrieved from a study of T-cell memory formation after mild COVID-19. The CDR3 totals 15 residues. Trimming stripped 6 bases from V and 6 bases from J, with 19 bases between. The germline gives CDR1 SNHLY, CDR2 FYNNEI. Each CDR3 protein gets one entry after TCRdb re-called the 5' RACE reads with MiXCR. The table records more than 400,000 distinct CDR3 sequences, 18% of them present only once. This clonotype was obtained from an adult woman who had mild COVID-19 (a few samples of this study predate the infection). Cell type and time point are not known. Sequenced input: PBMCs or a T cell subset sorted from them (not recorded which). The chain employs TRBV2 and TRBJ2-3; a possible D gene is TRBD2 (6 bases). The CDR3 is CASRDIAVRKDTQYF. In DNA, the CDR3 is TGTGCCAGCAGGGACATAGCGGTTAGGAAGGATACGCAGTATTTT.